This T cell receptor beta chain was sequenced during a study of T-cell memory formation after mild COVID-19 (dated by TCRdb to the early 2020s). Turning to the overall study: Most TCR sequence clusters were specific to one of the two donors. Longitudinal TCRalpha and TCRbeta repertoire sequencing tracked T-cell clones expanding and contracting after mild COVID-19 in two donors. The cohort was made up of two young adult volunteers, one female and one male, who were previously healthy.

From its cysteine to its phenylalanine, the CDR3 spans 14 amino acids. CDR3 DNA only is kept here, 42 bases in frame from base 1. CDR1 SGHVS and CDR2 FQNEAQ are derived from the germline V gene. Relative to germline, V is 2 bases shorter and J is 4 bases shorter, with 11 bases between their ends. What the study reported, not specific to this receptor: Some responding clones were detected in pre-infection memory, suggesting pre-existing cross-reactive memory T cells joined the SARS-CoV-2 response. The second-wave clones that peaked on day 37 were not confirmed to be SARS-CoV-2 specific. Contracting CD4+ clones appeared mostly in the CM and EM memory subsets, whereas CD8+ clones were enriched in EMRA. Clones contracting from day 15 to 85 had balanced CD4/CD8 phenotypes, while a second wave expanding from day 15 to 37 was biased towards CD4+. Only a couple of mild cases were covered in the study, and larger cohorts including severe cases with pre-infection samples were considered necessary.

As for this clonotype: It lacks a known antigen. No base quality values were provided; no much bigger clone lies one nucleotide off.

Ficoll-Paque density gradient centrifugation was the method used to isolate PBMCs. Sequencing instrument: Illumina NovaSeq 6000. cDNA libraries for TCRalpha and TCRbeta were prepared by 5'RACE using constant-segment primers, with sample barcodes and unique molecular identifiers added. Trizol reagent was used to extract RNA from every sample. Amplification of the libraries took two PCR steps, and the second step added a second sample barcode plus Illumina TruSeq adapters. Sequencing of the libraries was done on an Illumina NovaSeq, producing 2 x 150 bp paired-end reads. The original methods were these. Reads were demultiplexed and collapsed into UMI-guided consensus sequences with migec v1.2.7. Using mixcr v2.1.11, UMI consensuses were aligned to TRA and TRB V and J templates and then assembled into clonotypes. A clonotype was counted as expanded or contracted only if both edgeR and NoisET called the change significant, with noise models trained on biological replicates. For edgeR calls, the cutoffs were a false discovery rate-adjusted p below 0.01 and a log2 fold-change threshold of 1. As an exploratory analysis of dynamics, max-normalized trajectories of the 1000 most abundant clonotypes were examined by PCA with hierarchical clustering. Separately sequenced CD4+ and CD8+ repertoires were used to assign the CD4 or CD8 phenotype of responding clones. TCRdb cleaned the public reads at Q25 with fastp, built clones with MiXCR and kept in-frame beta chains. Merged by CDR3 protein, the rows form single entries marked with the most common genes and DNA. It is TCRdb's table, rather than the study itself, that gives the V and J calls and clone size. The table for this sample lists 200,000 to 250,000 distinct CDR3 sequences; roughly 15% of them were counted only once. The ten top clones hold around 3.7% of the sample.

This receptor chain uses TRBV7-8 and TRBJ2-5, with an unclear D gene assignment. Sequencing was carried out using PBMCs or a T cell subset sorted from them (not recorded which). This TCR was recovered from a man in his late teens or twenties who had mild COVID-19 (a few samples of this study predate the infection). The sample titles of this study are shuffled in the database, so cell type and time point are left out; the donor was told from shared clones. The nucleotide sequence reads TGTGCCAGCAGCTTATGGGCGAACTCAGAGACCCAGTACTTC. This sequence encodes CASSLWANSETQYF.